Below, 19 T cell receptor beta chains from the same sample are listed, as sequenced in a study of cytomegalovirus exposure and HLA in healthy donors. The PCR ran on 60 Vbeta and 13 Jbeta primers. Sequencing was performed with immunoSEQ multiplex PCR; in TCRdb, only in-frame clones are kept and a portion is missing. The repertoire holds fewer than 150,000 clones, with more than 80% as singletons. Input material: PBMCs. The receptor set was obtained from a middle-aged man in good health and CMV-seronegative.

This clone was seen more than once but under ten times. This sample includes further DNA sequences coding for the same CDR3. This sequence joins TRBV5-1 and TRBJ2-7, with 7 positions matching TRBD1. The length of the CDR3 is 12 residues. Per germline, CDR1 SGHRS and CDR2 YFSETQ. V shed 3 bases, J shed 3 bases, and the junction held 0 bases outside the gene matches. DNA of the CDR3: TGCGCCAGCAGCTCAGGGGGCTACGAGCAGTACTTC. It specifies CASSSGGYEQYF.

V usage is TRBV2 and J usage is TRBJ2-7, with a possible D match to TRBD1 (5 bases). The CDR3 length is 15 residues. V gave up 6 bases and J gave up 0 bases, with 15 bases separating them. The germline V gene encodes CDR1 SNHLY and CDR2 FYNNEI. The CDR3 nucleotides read TGTGCCAGCAGGTTAGACAGCTTGAGCTCCTACGAGCAGTACTTC. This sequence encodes CASRLDSLSSYEQYF.

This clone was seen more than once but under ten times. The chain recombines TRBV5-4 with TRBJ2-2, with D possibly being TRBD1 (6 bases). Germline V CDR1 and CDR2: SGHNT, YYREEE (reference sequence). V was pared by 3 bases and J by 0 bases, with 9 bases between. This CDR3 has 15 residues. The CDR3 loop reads CASSSDRTNTGELFF. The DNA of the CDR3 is TGTGCCAGCAGCTCAGACAGGACGAACACCGGGGAGCTGTTTTTT.

The DNA of the CDR3 is TGTGCCAGCAGTTCCGGCGGTAGCGGGGGGGCAGGAGATACGCAGTATTTT. Protein sequence: CASSSGGSGGAGDTQYF. This rearrangement joins TRBV5-4 to TRBJ2-3; 11 bases line up with TRBD2. V lost 5 bases to trimming and J lost 5 bases; unmatched junction nucleotides: 13. Germline V CDR1 and CDR2: SGHNT, YYREEE (reference sequence). This CDR3 is built from 17 residues.

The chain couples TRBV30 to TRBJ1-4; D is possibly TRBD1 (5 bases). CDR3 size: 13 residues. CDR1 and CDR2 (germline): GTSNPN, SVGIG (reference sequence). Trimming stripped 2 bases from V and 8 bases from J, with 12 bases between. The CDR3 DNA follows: TGTGCCTGGAGTAGCCAGGGACTGGAAAAACTGTTTTTT. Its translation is CAWSSQGLEKLFF.

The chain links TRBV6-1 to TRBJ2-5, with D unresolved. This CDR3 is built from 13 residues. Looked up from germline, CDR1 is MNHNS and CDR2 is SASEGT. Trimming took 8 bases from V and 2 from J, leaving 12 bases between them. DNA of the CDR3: TGTGCCAGCGCGTACAGACGACAAGAGACCCAGTACTTC. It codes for CASAYRRQETQYF.

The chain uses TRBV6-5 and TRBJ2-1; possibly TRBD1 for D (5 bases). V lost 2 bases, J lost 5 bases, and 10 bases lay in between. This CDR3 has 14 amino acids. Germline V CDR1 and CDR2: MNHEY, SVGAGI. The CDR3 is CASSYETDHNEQFF. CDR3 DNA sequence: TGTGCCAGCAGTTACGAGACAGATCACAATGAGCAGTTCTTC.

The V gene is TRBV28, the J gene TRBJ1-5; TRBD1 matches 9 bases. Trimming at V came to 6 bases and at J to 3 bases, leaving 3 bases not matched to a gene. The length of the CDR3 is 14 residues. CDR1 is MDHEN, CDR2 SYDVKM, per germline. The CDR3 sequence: CASRGTGNNQPQHF. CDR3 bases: TGTGCCAGCAGGGGGACAGGGAACAATCAGCCCCAGCATTTT.

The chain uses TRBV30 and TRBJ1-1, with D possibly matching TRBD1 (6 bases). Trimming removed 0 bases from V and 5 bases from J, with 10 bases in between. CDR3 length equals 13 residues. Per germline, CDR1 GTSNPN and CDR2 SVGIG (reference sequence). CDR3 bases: TGTGCCTGGAGTGTATCACAGGGTACTGAAGCTTTCTTT. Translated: CAWSVSQGTEAFF.

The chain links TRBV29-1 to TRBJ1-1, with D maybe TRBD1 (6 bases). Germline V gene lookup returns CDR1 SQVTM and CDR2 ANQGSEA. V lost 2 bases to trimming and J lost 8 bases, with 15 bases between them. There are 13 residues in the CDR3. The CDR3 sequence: CSVEFRGAGEAFF. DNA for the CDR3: TGCAGCGTTGAATTTCGGGGGGCAGGCGAAGCTTTCTTT.

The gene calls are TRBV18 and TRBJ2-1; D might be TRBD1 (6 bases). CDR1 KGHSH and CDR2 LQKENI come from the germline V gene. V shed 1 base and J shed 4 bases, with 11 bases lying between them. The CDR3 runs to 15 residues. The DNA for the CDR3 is TGTGCCAGCTCACCACAGGGACATGAGTACAATGAGCAGTTCTTC. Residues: CASSPQGHEYNEQFF.

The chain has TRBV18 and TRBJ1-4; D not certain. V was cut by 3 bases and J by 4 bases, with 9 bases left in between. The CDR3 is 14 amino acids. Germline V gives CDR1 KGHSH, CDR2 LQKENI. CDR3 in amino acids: CASSPLPLNEKLFF. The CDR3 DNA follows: TGTGCCAGCTCACCCCTGCCACTTAATGAAAAACTGTTTTTT.

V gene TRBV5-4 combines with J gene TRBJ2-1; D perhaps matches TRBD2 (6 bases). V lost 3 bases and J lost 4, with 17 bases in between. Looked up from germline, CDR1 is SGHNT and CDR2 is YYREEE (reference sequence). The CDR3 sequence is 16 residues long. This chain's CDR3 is CASSSLRRESYNEQFF. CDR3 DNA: TGTGCCAGCAGCTCCCTACGTCGGGAGTCGTACAATGAGCAGTTCTTC.

The CDR3 DNA reads TGTGCCAGCAGTTTAATATTGGGGGGGACAGGTGACAACTCTGGAAACACCATATATTTT. Its translation: CASSLILGGTGDNSGNTIYF. V gene TRBV28 combines with J gene TRBJ1-3, with 8 bases that match TRBD1. Germline V gene data show CDR1 as MDHEN and CDR2 as SYDVKM. The ends lost 2 bases at V and 0 bases at J; junction bases unmatched: 15. The CDR3 loop spans 20 amino acids. The whole variable domain, remainder taken from reference TRBV28 and TRBJ1-3, is DVKVTQSSRYLVKRTGEKVFLECVQDMDHENMFWYRQDPGLGLRLIYFSYDVKMKEKGDIPEGYSVSREKKERFSLILESASTNQTSMYLCASSLILGGTGDNSGNTIYFGEGSWLTVV.

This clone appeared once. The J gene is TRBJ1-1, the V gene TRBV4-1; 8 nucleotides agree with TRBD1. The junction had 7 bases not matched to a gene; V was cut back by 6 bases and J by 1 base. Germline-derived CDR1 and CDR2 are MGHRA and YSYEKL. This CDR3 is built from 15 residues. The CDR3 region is CASSHQGTGNTEAFF. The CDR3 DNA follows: TGCGCCAGCAGTCATCAGGGGACAGGGAACACTGAAGCTTTCTTT.

CDR3 sequence reads: CASSLNSGEKLFF. Here the CDR3 DNA reads TGTGCCAGCAGCCTAAATTCCGGTGAAAAACTGTTTTTT. V usage is TRBV7-2 and J usage is TRBJ1-4; D ambiguous. The CDR3 loop spans 13 amino acids. V dropped 5 bases and J dropped 7 bases, with 11 bases sitting between them. CDR1 is SGHTA and CDR2 is FQGNSA in the germline V gene.

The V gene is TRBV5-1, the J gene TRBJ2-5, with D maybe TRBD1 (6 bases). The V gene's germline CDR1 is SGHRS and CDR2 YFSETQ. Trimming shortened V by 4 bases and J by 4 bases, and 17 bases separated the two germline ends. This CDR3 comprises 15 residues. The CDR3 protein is CASSQIGGFGETQYF. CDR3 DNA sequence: TGCGCCAGCAGCCAGATAGGGGGTTTTGGAGAGACCCAGTACTTC.

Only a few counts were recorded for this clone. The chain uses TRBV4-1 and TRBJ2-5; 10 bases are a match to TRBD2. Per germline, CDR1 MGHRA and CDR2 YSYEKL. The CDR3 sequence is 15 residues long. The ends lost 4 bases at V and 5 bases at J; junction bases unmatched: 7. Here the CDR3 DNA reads TGCGCCAGCAGCCGCTTACTAGCGGGACTGGAGACCCAGTACTTC. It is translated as CASSRLLAGLETQYF.

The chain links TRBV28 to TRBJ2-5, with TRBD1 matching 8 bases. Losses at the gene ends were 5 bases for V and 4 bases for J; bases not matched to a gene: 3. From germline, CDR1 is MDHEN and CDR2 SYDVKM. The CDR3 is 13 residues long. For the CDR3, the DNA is TGTGCCAGCAGTACCGGACAGGGAGAGACCCAGTACTTC. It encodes CASSTGQGETQYF.